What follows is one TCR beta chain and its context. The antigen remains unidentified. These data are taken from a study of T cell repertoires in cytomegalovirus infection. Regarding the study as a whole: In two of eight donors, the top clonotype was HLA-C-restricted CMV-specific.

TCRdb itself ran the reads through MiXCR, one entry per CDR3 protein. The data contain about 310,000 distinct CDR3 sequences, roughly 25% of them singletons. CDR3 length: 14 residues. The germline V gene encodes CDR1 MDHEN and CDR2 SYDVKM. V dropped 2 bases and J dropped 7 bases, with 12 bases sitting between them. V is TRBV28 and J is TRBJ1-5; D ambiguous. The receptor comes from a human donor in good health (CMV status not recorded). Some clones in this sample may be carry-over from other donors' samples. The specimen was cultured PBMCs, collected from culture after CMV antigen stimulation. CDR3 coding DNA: TGTGCCAGCAGTTTAATTGGGGTACAACAGCCCCAGCATTTT. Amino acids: CASSLIGVQQPQHF.